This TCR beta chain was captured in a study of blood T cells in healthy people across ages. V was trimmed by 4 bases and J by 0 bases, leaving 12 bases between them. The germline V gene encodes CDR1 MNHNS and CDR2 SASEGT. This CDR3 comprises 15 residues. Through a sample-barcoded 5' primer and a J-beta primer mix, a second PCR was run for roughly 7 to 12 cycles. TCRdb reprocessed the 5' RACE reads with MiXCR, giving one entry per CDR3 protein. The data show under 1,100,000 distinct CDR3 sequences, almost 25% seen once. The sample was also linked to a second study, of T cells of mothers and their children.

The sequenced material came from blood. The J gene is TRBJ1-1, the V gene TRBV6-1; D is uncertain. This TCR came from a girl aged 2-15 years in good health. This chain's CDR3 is CASSVGLDMNTEAFF. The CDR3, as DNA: TGTGCCAGCAGTGTAGGTTTGGATATGAACACTGAAGCTTTCTTT.